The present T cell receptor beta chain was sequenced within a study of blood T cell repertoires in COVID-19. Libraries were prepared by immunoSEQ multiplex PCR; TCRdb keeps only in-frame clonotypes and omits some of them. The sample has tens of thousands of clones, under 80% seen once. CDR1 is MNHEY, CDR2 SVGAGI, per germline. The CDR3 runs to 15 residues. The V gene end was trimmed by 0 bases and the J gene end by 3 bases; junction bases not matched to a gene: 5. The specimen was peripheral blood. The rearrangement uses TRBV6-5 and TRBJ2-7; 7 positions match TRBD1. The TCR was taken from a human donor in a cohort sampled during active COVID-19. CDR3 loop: CASSYSGDSFYEQYF. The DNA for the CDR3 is TGTGCCAGCAGTTACTCCGGGGACAGCTTCTACGAGCAGTACTTC.